One sample yielded the 14 T cell receptor beta chains listed below, sequenced in a study of blood T cell repertoires in COVID-19. Assay used: immunoSEQ multiplex PCR; TCRdb lists only in-frame clones, some missing. The profile shows around 450,000 clones, 70% to 90% of them singletons. The sequencing sample was made of PBMCs or T cells enriched from blood (not recorded which). These receptors were obtained from a woman aged 18 to 35 with acute COVID-19.

The rearrangement joins TRBV9 to TRBJ2-2, with TRBD2 matching 10 bases. The CDR3 is 15 amino acids. In germline, CDR1 is SGDLS, CDR2 YYNGEE. The V segment lost 1 base and the J segment 6 bases; nucleotides outside the gene matches: 3. DNA of the CDR3: TGTGCCAGCAGCGTACTAGCGGGAGTACCCGGGGAGCTGTTTTTT. This codes for CASSVLAGVPGELFF.

The chain combines TRBV5-6 with TRBJ2-3, with D perhaps matching TRBD2 (5 bases). CDR1 is SGHDT, CDR2 YYEEEE, per germline. V was shortened by 2 bases and J by 5 bases, with 12 bases between the two germline ends. The CDR3 contains 14 residues. CDR3 DNA sequence: TGTGCCAGCAGCTTTTCCGGGGTGGGAGATACGCAGTATTTT. Translating it yields CASSFSGVGDTQYF.

This clone was detected only a few times. The chain joins TRBV6-2 or TRBV6-3 to TRBJ1-1; D is uncertain. CDR3 length equals 15 residues. Germline CDR1 is MNHEY and CDR2 is SVGEGT. The V and J ends lost 5 bases and 1 base respectively, with 14 bases between them. CDR3 region: CASSQPTGENTEAFF. The CDR3 nucleotides are TGTGCCAGCAGTCAACCCACCGGGGAGAACACTGAAGCTTTCTTT.

V gene TRBV5-1 combines with J gene TRBJ2-5, with unresolved D. Trimming left V 5 bases short and J 5 bases short, with 10 bases between. The CDR3 sequence is 12 residues long. Germline V gives CDR1 SGHRS, CDR2 YFSETQ. CDR3 sequence (DNA): TGCGCCAGCAGAATGACCAGGGAGACCCAGTACTTC. It encodes CASRMTRETQYF.

Of note for this clone: Sequence at one end of the junction differs from germline and may be a read error. This CDR3 is CASREDRFEAFF. Here the CDR3 DNA reads TGTGCCAGCAGGGAAGACAGATTTGAAGCTTTCTTT. J is TRBJ1-1 and V is TRBV2; a possible D gene is TRBD1 (5 bases). The CDR3 covers 12 residues. Germline V lookup: CDR1 SNHLY, CDR2 FYNNEI. The full variable domain, in which reference TRBV2 and TRBJ1-1 provide the parts outside the CDR3, is EPEVTQTPSHQVTQMGQEVILRCVPISNHLYFYWYRQILGQKVEFLVSFYNNEISEKSEIFDDQFSVERPDGSNFTLKIRSTKLEDSAMYFCASREDRFEAFFGQGTRLTVV.

J is TRBJ1-6 and V is TRBV6-5, with D hard to call. Trimming took 4 bases from V and 5 from J, leaving 9 bases between them. Germline V lookup: CDR1 MNHEY, CDR2 SVGAGI. The CDR3 loop spans 14 amino acids. As DNA, the CDR3 is TGTGCCAGCAGTTTCCGTCCCCATAATTCACCCCTCCACTTT. Translating it yields CASSFRPHNSPLHF.

The chain links TRBV7-9 to TRBJ1-1; 7 bases line up with TRBD1. Germline trimming cut 5 bases from V and 6 bases from J; bases unmatched to any gene: 9. The CDR3 spans 14 residues. Germline CDR1 reads SEHNR; CDR2 reads FQNEAQ (reference sequence). CDR3 sequence: CASSPGTDNAEAFF. In nucleotides, the CDR3 is TGTGCCAGCAGCCCAGGGACAGACAACGCTGAAGCTTTCTTT.

The chain recombines TRBV7-9 with TRBJ1-5, with D unclear. CDR3 length equals 14 residues. Germline CDR1 and CDR2: SEHNR and FQNEAQ (reference sequence). The V and J ends lost 1 base and 6 bases respectively, with 10 bases between them. CDR3 in DNA: TGTGCCAGCAGCTTAGGAGGGATAGGTCAGCCCCAGCATTTT. Translated, it gives CASSLGGIGQPQHF.

V is TRBV3-1 (or the pseudogene TRBV3-2) and J is TRBJ1-6; 7 bases are a match to TRBD1. Germline lookup yields CDR1 LGHDT and CDR2 YNNKEL (reference sequence). V gave up 4 bases and J gave up 5 bases; unmatched junction bases: 5. The CDR3 consists of 15 residues. The CDR3 region is CASSLQGWDNSPLHF. The CDR3 nucleotides are TGTGCCAGCAGCCTACAGGGGTGGGATAATTCACCCCTCCACTTT.

The rearrangement links TRBV6-4 to TRBJ1-1; D call uncertain. Deletions cut 9 bases from V and 5 bases from J, with 10 bases between. This CDR3 spans 11 amino acids. CDR1 MRHNA and CDR2 SNTAGT come from the germline V gene. CDR3 sequence reads: CARRSETEAFF. The CDR3 DNA sequence: TGTGCCAGAAGGAGCGAAACTGAAGCTTTCTTT.

The chain carries TRBV28 and TRBJ2-6; possible D gene TRBD1, 6 bases. The CDR3 is made up of 16 amino acids. Germline CDR1 reads MDHEN; CDR2 reads SYDVKM. Trimming pared 3 bases from V and 0 bases from J, leaving 9 bases between. The CDR3 reads CASSFGTPSGANVLTF. The CDR3 region has the DNA TGTGCCAGCAGTTTTGGGACACCCTCTGGGGCCAACGTCCTGACTTTC.

The genes are TRBV3-1 (or the pseudogene TRBV3-2) and TRBJ2-7; tentative D call: TRBD2 (6 bases). Trimming removed 3 bases from V and 3 bases from J, with 12 bases in between. This CDR3 has 14 residues. The germline gives CDR1 LGHDT, CDR2 YNNKEL (reference sequence). For the CDR3, the DNA is TGTGCCAGCAGCCATGGACTATTGGTCTACGAGCAGTACTTC. Protein sequence: CASSHGLLVYEQYF.

This clone was detected a few times. The chain is built from TRBV10-2 and TRBJ1-3; 8 bases match TRBD1. This CDR3 spans 16 amino acids. Losses at the gene ends were 5 bases for V and 4 bases for J; bases not matched to a gene: 10. CDR1 and CDR2 (germline): WSHSY, SAAADI. The CDR3 sequence is CASSQPQGAAGNTIYF. CDR3 in DNA: TGCGCCAGCAGTCAGCCGCAGGGGGCGGCGGGAAACACCATATATTTT.

The table lists this clone with a few counts. The V gene is TRBV28, the J gene TRBJ1-1; TRBD1 is a possible D gene (5 bases). V was pared by 1 base and J by 8 bases, with 11 bases between. Germline V gene lookup returns CDR1 MDHEN and CDR2 SYDVKM. The CDR3 consists of 13 residues. The CDR3 DNA reads TGTGCCAGCAGTTTATCCCGATCAGGGGAAGCTTTCTTT. It is translated as CASSLSRSGEAFF.